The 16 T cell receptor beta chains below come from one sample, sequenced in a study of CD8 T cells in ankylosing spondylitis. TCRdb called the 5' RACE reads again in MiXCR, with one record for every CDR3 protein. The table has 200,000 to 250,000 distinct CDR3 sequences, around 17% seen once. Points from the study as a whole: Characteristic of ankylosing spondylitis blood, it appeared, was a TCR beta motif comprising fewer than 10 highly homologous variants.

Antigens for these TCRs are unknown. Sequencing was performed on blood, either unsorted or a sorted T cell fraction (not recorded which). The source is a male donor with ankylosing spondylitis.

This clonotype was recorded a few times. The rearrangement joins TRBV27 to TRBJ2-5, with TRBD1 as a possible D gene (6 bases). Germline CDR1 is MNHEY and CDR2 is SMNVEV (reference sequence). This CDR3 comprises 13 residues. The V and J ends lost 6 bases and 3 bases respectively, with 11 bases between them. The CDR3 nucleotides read TGTGCCAGCAGGCACAGGGTGGAAGAGACCCAGTACTTC. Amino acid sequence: CASRHRVEETQYF.

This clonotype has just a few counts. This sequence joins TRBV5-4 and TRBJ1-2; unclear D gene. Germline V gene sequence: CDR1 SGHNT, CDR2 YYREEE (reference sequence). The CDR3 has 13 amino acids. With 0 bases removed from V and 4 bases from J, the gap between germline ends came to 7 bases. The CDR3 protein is CASSLGTVYGYTF. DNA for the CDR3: TGTGCCAGCAGCTTGGGGACGGTCTATGGCTACACCTTC.

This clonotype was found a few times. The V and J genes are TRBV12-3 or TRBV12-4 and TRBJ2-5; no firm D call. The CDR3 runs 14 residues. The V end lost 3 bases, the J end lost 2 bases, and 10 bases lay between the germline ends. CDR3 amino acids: CASSFGMGQETQYF. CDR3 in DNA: TGTGCCAGCAGTTTTGGTATGGGGCAAGAGACCCAGTACTTC.

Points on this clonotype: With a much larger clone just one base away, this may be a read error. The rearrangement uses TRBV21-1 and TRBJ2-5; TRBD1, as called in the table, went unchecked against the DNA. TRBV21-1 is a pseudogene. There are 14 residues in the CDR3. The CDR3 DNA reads TGTGCCAGCAGCGTACAGGTTTGTGGGGAGACCCAGTACTTC. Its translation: CASSVQVCGETQYF.

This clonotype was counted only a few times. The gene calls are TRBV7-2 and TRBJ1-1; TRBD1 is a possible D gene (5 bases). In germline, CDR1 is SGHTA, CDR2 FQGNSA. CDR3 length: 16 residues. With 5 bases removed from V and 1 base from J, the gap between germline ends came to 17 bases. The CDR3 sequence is CASSLGEGLTNTEAFF. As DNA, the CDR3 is TGTGCCAGCAGCCTAGGGGAGGGGTTGACGAACACTGAAGCTTTCTTT.

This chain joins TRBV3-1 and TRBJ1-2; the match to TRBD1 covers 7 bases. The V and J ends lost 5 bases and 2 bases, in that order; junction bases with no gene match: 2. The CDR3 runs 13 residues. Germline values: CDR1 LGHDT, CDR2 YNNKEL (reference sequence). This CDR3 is CASSRGQNYGYTF. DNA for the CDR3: TGTGCCAGCAGCAGGGGACAGAACTATGGCTACACCTTC.

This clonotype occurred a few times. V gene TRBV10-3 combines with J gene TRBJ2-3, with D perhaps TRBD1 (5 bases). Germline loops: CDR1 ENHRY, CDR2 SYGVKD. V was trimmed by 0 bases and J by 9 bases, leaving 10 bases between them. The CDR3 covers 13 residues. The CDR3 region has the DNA TGTGCCATCAGTGAGTCGGGGCCTGACACGCAGTATTTT. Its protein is CAISESGPDTQYF.

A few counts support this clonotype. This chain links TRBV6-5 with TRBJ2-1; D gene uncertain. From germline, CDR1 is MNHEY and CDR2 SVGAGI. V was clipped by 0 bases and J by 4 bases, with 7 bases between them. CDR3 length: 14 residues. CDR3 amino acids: CASSYSKQYNEQFF. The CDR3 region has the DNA TGTGCCAGCAGTTACTCGAAGCAGTACAATGAGCAGTTCTTC.

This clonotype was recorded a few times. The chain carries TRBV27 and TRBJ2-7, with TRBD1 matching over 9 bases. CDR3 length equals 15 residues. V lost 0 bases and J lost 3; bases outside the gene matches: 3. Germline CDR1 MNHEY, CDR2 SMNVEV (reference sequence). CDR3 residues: CASSLSGDRVYEQYF. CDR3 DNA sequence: TGTGCCAGCAGTTTATCGGGGGACAGGGTCTACGAGCAGTACTTC.

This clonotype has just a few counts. The DNA of the CDR3 is TGTGCCAGTAGTATCTCCGGGTCTTTTTACAATGAGCAGTTCTTC. It encodes CASSISGSFYNEQFF. The J gene is TRBJ2-1, the V gene TRBV19, with unresolved D. Germline CDR1 and CDR2: LNHDA and SQIVND (reference sequence). Trimming cost V 3 bases and J 4 bases, with 13 bases left between them. CDR3 length equals 15 residues.

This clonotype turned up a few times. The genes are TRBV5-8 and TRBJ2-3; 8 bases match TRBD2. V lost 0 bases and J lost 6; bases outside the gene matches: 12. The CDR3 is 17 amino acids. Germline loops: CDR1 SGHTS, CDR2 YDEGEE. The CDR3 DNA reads TGTGCCAGCAGCTTGGGGGGGCTAGCGGGCCCAGAGGATACGCAGTATTTT. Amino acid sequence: CASSLGGLAGPEDTQYF.

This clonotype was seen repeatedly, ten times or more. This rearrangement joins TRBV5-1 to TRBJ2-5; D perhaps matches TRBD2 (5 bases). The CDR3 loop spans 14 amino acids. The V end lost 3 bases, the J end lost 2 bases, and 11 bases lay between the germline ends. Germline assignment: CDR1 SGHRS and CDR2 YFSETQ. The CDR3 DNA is TGCGCCAGCAGCTGGGGTTGGGAGCAAGAGACCCAGTACTTC. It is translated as CASSWGWEQETQYF.

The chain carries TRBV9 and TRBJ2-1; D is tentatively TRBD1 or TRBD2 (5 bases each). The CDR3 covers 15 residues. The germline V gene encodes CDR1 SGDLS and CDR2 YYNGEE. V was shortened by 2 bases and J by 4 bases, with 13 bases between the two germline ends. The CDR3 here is CASSVGPGQYNEQFF. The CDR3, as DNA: TGTGCCAGCAGCGTGGGGCCGGGGCAATACAATGAGCAGTTCTTC.

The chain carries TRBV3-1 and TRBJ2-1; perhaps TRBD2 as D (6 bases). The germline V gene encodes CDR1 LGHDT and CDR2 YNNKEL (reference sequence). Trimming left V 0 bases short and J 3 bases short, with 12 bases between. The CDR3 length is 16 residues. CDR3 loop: CASSQEGTVGYNEQFF. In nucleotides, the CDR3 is TGTGCCAGCAGCCAAGAAGGGACTGTAGGCTACAATGAGCAGTTCTTC.

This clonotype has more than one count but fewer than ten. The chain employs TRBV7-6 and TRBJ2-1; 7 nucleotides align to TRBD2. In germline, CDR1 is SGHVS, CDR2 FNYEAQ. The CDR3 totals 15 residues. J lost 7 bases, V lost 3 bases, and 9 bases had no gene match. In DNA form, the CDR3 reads TGTGCCAGCAGCTTTGGGTACGGGACTATTAATGAGCAGTTCTTC. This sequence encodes CASSFGYGTINEQFF.

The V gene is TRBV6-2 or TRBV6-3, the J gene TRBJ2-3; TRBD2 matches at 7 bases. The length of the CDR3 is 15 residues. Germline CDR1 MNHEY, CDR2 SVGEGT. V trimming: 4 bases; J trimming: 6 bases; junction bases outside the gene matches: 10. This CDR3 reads CASSSSSGQADTQYF. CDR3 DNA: TGTGCCAGCAGTTCGAGTAGCGGGCAGGCTGATACGCAGTATTTT.